The 12 T cell receptor beta chains given below trace back to one sample, sequenced in a study of identical twins. In TCRdb, the 5' RACE reads were re-called with MiXCR into one record per CDR3 protein. Of 400,000 or so distinct CDR3 sequences in the sample, 8.5% to 10% are singletons; the top ten hold under 9.5%. The sample was naive T cells sorted from blood. These receptors all come from a woman between 45 and 60 years old in good health.

The rearrangement uses TRBV3-1 and TRBJ1-6, with D possibly being TRBD1 (5 bases). Germline CDR1 and CDR2: LGHDT and YNNKEL (reference sequence). The CDR3 extends over 20 amino acids. V was shortened by 4 bases and J by 0 bases, with 22 bases between the two germline ends. The CDR3 loop reads CASSPTVLSSFSSYNSPLHF. The CDR3 DNA reads TGTGCCAGCAGCCCGACAGTCCTATCCTCTTTCAGCTCCTATAATTCACCCCTCCACTTT.

The table lists this clonotype with a few counts. The rearrangement links TRBV20-1 to TRBJ1-3, with 7 bases matching TRBD1. The CDR3 extends over 15 amino acids. After removal of 5 bases from V and 8 bases from J, the junction contained 15 bases not matched to a gene. From germline, CDR1 is DFQATT and CDR2 SNEGSKA (reference sequence). Written as DNA, the CDR3 is TGCAGTGCTCCGTCGTGGAGGGGGCTGGTCGACACCATATATTTT. It translates to CSAPSWRGLVDTIYF.

This clonotype was detected many times. This chain uses TRBV5-1 with TRBJ1-6; D might be TRBD1 (6 bases). Germline loops: CDR1 SGHRS, CDR2 YFSETQ. There are 16 residues in the CDR3. V was trimmed by 5 bases and J by 2 bases, leaving 14 bases between them. The CDR3 region is CASSLSGGAYNSPLHF. CDR3 DNA sequence: TGCGCCAGCAGTCTTTCGGGGGGCGCCTATAATTCACCCCTCCACTTT.

V is TRBV20-1 and J is TRBJ2-3, with D tentatively TRBD2 (5 bases). Germline-derived CDR1 and CDR2 are DFQATT and SNEGSKA (reference sequence). This CDR3 is 15 amino acids long. The V end was cut by 3 bases, the J end by 1 base, with 14 bases between. DNA of the CDR3: TGCAGTGCTAGTGAGTCCAGCGGACGCACAGATACGCAGTATTTT. Its translation: CSASESSGRTDTQYF.

This clonotype showed up just a few times. The V call is TRBV18, the J call TRBJ2-1; the D is unclear. CDR1 is KGHSH and CDR2 is LQKENI in the germline V gene. CDR3 length: 13 residues. With 3 bases removed from V and 4 bases from J, the gap between germline ends came to 7 bases. DNA of the CDR3: TGTGCCAGCTCACCGGGCGCATACAATGAGCAGTTCTTC. The encoded protein is CASSPGAYNEQFF.

Of note for this clonotype: Possible read error: a much larger clone is one base away. The gene calls are TRBV7-9 and TRBJ2-1; D uncertain. The germline gives CDR1 SEHNR, CDR2 FQNEAQ (reference sequence). The CDR3 consists of 15 residues. CDR3 nucleotide sequence: TGTGCCAGCAGCCCGGTTACGTCCTTCAACAATGACCAGTTCTTC. This sequence encodes CASSPVTSFNNDQFF.

In this sample, this clonotype turned up many times. J is TRBJ2-1 and V is TRBV29-1; TRBD2 aligns across 7 bases. The CDR3 is 13 residues long. Trimming took 4 bases from V and 4 from J; bases not matched to a gene: 4. Germline V lookup: CDR1 SQVTM, CDR2 ANQGSEA. As DNA, the CDR3 is TGCAGCGTTGGGCTTAGCGGGTACAATGAGCAGTTCTTC. It codes for CSVGLSGYNEQFF.

The J gene is TRBJ2-2, the V gene TRBV20-1, with D perhaps TRBD1 (5 bases). Germline CDR1 DFQATT, CDR2 SNEGSKA (reference sequence). V was shortened by 2 bases and J by 5 bases, with 15 bases between the two germline ends. The CDR3 consists of 15 residues. CDR3: CSARPSTASTGELFF. CDR3 DNA: TGCAGTGCTAGACCTTCGACAGCCTCTACCGGGGAGCTGTTTTTT.

This clonotype was seen many times. DNA of the CDR3: TGTGCCAGCAGCGAACCGGGACAGGGGAACGGGGAGCTGTTTTTT. Translation: CASSEPGQGNGELFF. The J gene is TRBJ2-2, the V gene TRBV7-9, with 10 bases aligning to TRBD1. V lost 5 bases to trimming and J lost 7 bases; unmatched junction nucleotides: 7. Per the germline V gene, CDR1 is SEHNR and CDR2 is FQNEAQ (reference sequence). The CDR3 totals 15 residues.

This clonotype was recorded at least ten times. The CDR3 DNA reads as TGCGCCAGCAGCGCCCTAGGGTTGGGCTCCTACAATGAGCAGTTCTTC. This gives the protein CASSALGLGSYNEQFF. The chain has TRBV4-1 and TRBJ2-1; D is unresolved. Trimming shortened V by 5 bases and J by 0 bases, and 14 bases separated the two germline ends. The germline V gene encodes CDR1 MGHRA and CDR2 YSYEKL. The CDR3 spans 16 residues.

The chain couples TRBV5-1 to TRBJ1-1; D remains unclear. CDR1 and CDR2 from the germline V gene are SGHRS and YFSETQ. With 7 bases removed from V and 1 base from J, the gap between germline ends came to 14 bases. CDR3 size: 14 residues. The CDR3 DNA follows: TGCGCCAGCTCCAAGGAAAAACCGAACACTGAAGCTTTCTTT. Translating gives CASSKEKPNTEAFF. The whole variable domain, filled in from reference TRBV5-1 and TRBJ1-1, reads KAGVTQTPRYLIKTRGQQVTLSCSPISGHRSVSWYQQTPGQGLQFLFEYFSETQRNKGNFPGRFSGRQFSNSRSEMNVSTLELGDSALYLCASSKEKPNTEAFFGQGTRLTVV.

Concerning this clonotype: The conserved phenylalanine or tryptophan normally closing the CDR3 is absent here, so this likely arose from a read error. The genes are TRBV5-1 and TRBJ2-1; D is possibly TRBD1 (6 bases). V shed 0 bases and J shed 0 bases, with 10 bases lying between them. The CDR3 consists of 16 residues. Germline lookup yields CDR1 SGHRS and CDR2 YFSETQ. CDR3 protein: CASSLVQGSSYNEQFY. CDR3 nucleotide sequence: TGCGCCAGCAGCTTGGTACAGGGTAGCTCCTACAATGAGCAGTTCTAC.